This T cell receptor beta chain stems from a study of T cell repertoires in aging, cancer and after chemotherapy. On the study more broadly: Donor ages fell into six groups from 30 or younger up to 70 or older. The full dataset contained 9.1 million or so TCR reads.

Points from the study as a whole: Median generation probability rose over the chemotherapy interval in each cancer cohort, suggesting rebound thymic output. Loss of evenness, beyond lost richness, contributed to age-related TCR diversity decline in cancer patients.

This clonotype is labeled as medium-sized (0.01 to 0.1%). The antigen remains undetermined. TCR beta rearrangements were amplified from peripheral blood genomic DNA. Germline V gene data show CDR1 as LNHDA and CDR2 as SQIVND (reference sequence). This CDR3 has 17 residues. J lost 7 bases, V lost 10 bases, and 18 bases had no gene match. Rearranged V-D-J TRB sequences were amplified with a mixed TRB-A/B primer pool. MiXCR, applied by TCRdb to the multiplex PCR reads, yields one record per CDR3 protein. The table includes approximately 3,300 distinct CDR3 sequences, 20% to 25% detected once. The chain recombines TRBV19 with TRBJ2-3; TRBD2 aligns across 12 bases. Source material: blood. This clonotype originated in a human donor with a blood cancer. The CDR3, as DNA: TGTGCCACTACAGGGGGAGCTAGCGGGAGGGCCGGGAATACGCAGTATTTT. It specifies CATTGGASGRAGNTQYF.